This TCR beta chain was sequenced for a study of shared clonotypes between healthy human individuals. Regarding this clone: Its antigen remains unknown.

Between the trimmed V and J ends, which lost 6 bases and 7 bases, there was a span of 15 bases. The germline CDR1 and CDR2 sequences are LNHDA and SQIVND (reference sequence). This CDR3 has 13 amino acids. Study results and caveats: Non-shared clonotypes showed lower generation probabilities than clonotypes common to all four donors. Blood was the sole source, and tissue repertoires probably differ. In a handful of donors, approximately 5% of naive CD4 clonotypes appeared in common. Since donors were few, the genetic and exposure-history diversity represented was limited.

The table came from immunoSEQ multiplex PCR; TCRdb's copy has only in-frame clones and leaves some out. Of approximately 1.5 million clones listed, 98% to 99% are singletons. The specimen was naive CD4+ T cells sorted from blood. Specified subset: CD45RA+ positively selected. The chain uses TRBV19 and TRBJ1-1; tentative D call: TRBD1 (5 bases). The receptor was isolated from a man aged 30 to 39 in good health. CDR3 residues: CASSLNGGGEAFF. The CDR3 coding sequence is TGTGCCAGTAGCTTAAATGGCGGGGGTGAAGCTTTCTTT.